A selection of T cell receptor beta chains follows, all from one sample in a study of blood T cells in healthy people across ages. TCRdb redid the calling of the 5' RACE reads with MiXCR, one entry per CDR3 protein. The sample has some 1.5 million distinct CDR3 sequences; approximately 39% are singletons. The specimen was blood. These receptor sequences come from a woman between 18 and 30 years old in good health. The CDR3 runs from the conserved cysteine through the conserved F or W. D genes are given only for firm matches. A row's size may be missing; if present it is once, few, many or a size class.

v_gene,d_gene,abundance,j_gene,CDR3aa,CDR3nt
TRBV7-8,.,once,TRBJ2-5,CASSPRTLEETQYF,TGTGCCAGCAGCCCGAGGACACTGGAAGAGACCCAGTACTTC
TRBV6-6,.,.,TRBJ1-2,CASNRKDYGYTF,TGTGCCAGCAATCGGAAAGACTATGGCTACACCTTC
TRBV5-1,.,.,TRBJ1-2,CASSLAPDSLFGYGYTF,TGCGCCAGCAGCTTGGCCCCAGACAGCCTCTTCGGCTATGGCTACACCTTC
TRBV4-3,.,.,TRBJ1-1,CASSQDLGPAGIEAFF,TGCGCCAGCAGCCAAGATCTGGGCCCCGCAGGAATTGAAGCTTTCTTT
TRBV12-3/TRBV12-4,TRBD1,few,TRBJ2-4,CASSPRTGGNIQYF,TGTGCCAGCAGTCCCCGGACAGGGGGAAACATTCAGTACTTC
TRBV4-1,.,.,TRBJ1-4,CASSHALDEKLFF,TGCGCCAGCAGCCACGCCCTGGACGAAAAACTGTTTTTT
TRBV4-1,.,.,TRBJ2-7,CASSQDTSRPPSYNEQYF,TGCGCCAGCAGCCAAGATACGTCCCGCCCTCCCTCCTACAATGAGCAGTACTTC
TRBV5-6,.,.,TRBJ1-2,CASSSNRFGYTF,TGTGCCAGCAGCTCGAACAGGTTTGGCTACACCTTC
TRBV20-1,.,once,TRBJ2-2,CSARGLYTGELFF,TGCAGTGCTCGGGGCTTGTACACCGGGGAGCTGTTTTTT
TRBV5-5,.,.,TRBJ1-4,CASSLGVQEKLFF,TGTGCCAGCAGCTTGGGCGTACAAGAAAAACTGTTTTTT
TRBV24-1,.,once,TRBJ2-3,CATSDYGGQQIADTQYF,TGTGCCACCAGTGATTATGGGGGTCAGCAAATCGCAGATACGCAGTATTTT
TRBV7-3,TRBD2,.,TRBJ2-3,CASTLAGARTDTQYF,TGTGCCAGCACCCTAGCGGGGGCCCGCACAGATACGCAGTATTTT
TRBV20-1,.,many,TRBJ2-3,CSARDNTDTQYF,TGCAGTGCTAGGGACAACACAGATACGCAGTATTTT
TRBV28,.,few,TRBJ1-2,CASTPLGGGYTF,TGTGCCAGCACCCCGTTGGGGGGTGGCTACACCTTC
TRBV14,TRBD2,once,TRBJ2-7,CASSQEVLAGSYEQYF,TGTGCCAGCAGCCAAGAGGTCCTAGCGGGGTCCTACGAGCAGTACTTC
TRBV7-2,TRBD2,.,TRBJ2-5,CASSGLAGLWGTQYF,TGTGCCAGCAGCGGACTAGCGGGCCTTTGGGGGACCCAGTACTTC
TRBV29-1,.,many,TRBJ2-6,CSASTAGANVLTF,TGCAGCGCCTCCACCGCCGGGGCCAACGTCCTGACTTTC
TRBV20-1,.,.,TRBJ2-5,CSAPSRTWRKIDEQYF,TGCAGTGCCCCTAGTCGAACCTGGAGGAAAATCGATGAGCAGTACTTC
TRBV12-3/TRBV12-4,TRBD2,few,TRBJ2-7,CASSHREAHEQYF,TGTGCCAGCAGCCACCGGGAGGCCCACGAGCAGTACTTC
TRBV14,.,many,TRBJ1-1,CASSQDNSDEAFF,TGTGCCAGCAGCCAAGATAACAGCGATGAAGCTTTCTTT
TRBV20-1,.,few,TRBJ2-5,CSARDTKGGAETQYF,TGCAGTGCTAGGGATACAAAGGGGGGGGCAGAGACCCAGTACTTC
TRBV4-2,TRBD2,.,TRBJ2-4,CASSQVAGSGYNEQYF,TGTGCCAGCAGCCAAGTAGCGGGAAGCGGGTACAATGAGCAGTACTTC
TRBV7-2,.,.,TRBJ1-2,CASSSHPNYGYTF,TGTGCCAGCAGCTCACACCCTAACTATGGCTACACCTTC
TRBV20-1,.,.,TRBJ1-5,CSARASGAGNQPQHF,TGCAGTGCTAGAGCATCTGGAGCTGGCAATCAGCCCCAGCATTTT
TRBV20-1,TRBD1,.,TRBJ1-3,CSAPRSGQDSGNTIYF,TGCAGTGCCCCCAGGAGTGGACAGGACTCTGGAAACACCATATATTTT
TRBV20-1,.,few,TRBJ1-1,CSAPHRAGAGWDTEAFF,TGCAGTGCTCCCCACCGAGCGGGGGCGGGGTGGGACACTGAAGCTTTCTTT
TRBV7-8,.,.,TRBJ1-2,CASSLDPGYGYTF,TGTGCCAGCAGCTTAGACCCGGGCTATGGCTACACCTTC
TRBV7-2,TRBD2,few,TRBJ2-7,CASSPSGAGIYEQYF,TGTGCCAGCAGCCCCAGCGGAGCGGGAATTTACGAGCAGTACTTC
TRBV4-1,TRBD2,.,TRBJ2-7,CASSKPGLAYNEQYF,TGCGCCAGCAGCAAGCCGGGACTAGCGTACAATGAGCAGTACTTC